What follows are 2 T cell receptor beta chains derived from one specimen sequenced in a study of blood T cell repertoires in COVID-19. Libraries were prepared by immunoSEQ multiplex PCR; TCRdb keeps only in-frame clonotypes and omits some of them. Among some 220,000 clones listed, 80% were seen once. Sequenced sample: peripheral blood. These receptors were collected from a woman aged 70-85 years with acute or convalescent COVID-19.

This clone was counted a few times. The chain is built from TRBV7-8 and TRBJ2-5; D is uncertain. Between the trimmed V and J ends, which lost 3 bases and 4 bases, there was a span of 9 bases. Germline assignment: CDR1 SGHVS and CDR2 FQNEAQ. CDR3 length: 13 amino acids. CDR3 in DNA: TGTGCCAGCAGCTTGCAACACCGAGAGACCCAGTACTTC. Encoded protein: CASSLQHRETQYF.

The chain uses TRBV19 and TRBJ1-4, with 9 bases identical to TRBD1. From germline, CDR1 is LNHDA and CDR2 SQIVND (reference sequence). V gave up 3 bases and J gave up 8 bases; unmatched junction bases: 7. The CDR3 is made up of 15 amino acids. CDR3 amino acids: CASSITSDRGEKLFF. CDR3 in DNA: TGTGCCAGTAGTATCACCTCGGACAGGGGAGAAAAACTGTTTTTT. The full variable domain, with the rest looked up from reference TRBV19 and TRBJ1-4, is DGGITQSPKYLFRKEGQNVTLSCEQNLNHDAMYWYRQDPGQGLRLIYYSQIVNDFQKGDIAEGYSVSREKKESFPLTVTSAQKNPTAFYLCASSITSDRGEKLFFGSGTQLSVL.